Detailed here is one T cell receptor beta chain. Its antigen is unknown. Germline V gives CDR1 SNHLY, CDR2 FYNNEI. With V trimmed by 5 bases and J by 2 bases, 8 bases remained unmatched. The CDR3 loop spans 16 amino acids. Researchers ran the PCR with 60 Vbeta and 13 Jbeta primers. TCRdb keeps only in-frame clones here, not all; method: immunoSEQ multiplex PCR. The sample yields about 120,000 clones, approximately 80% seen once. Donors counted as nominally healthy when sampled, yet unrecorded immune exposures were likely. This entry is derived from a study of cytomegalovirus exposure and HLA in healthy donors. Study-wide points: Generally TCR sequences proved uncommon, though certain public TCRs appeared in numerous donors.

The sequenced sample consisted of PBMCs. The sequence was collected from a male donor in good health and CMV-seropositive. V gene TRBV2 combines with J gene TRBJ2-4; 8 bases match TRBD1. The CDR3 loop is CASSTDRGRPKNIQYF. The DNA for the CDR3 is TGTGCCAGCAGTACCGACAGGGGACGGCCCAAAAACATTCAGTACTTC.